The present entry profiles one T cell receptor beta chain with its context. Its antigen is undetermined. The data were obtained in a study of cytomegalovirus exposure and HLA in healthy donors. Study outcomes and limitations: In a later analysis, at a false discovery rate of 0.05, some 15,000 TCR beta sequences were associated with HLA alleles. Most likely, a cluster of highly shared sequence variants arose as a sequencing artifact.

Germline V gene lookup returns CDR1 MNHNS and CDR2 SASEGT. Trimming pared 6 bases from V and 4 bases from J, leaving 12 bases between. This CDR3 spans 13 amino acids. A multiplex PCR was run with 60 Vbeta primers and 13 Jbeta primers. TCRdb keeps only in-frame clones here, not all; method: immunoSEQ multiplex PCR. The sample holds about 150,000 clones, roughly 70% seen once. V gene TRBV6-1 combines with J gene TRBJ2-5, with a possible D match to TRBD1 (6 bases). The material sequenced was PBMCs. The clonotype originates from a man aged 45-65 years in good health and CMV-seropositive. The chain's CDR3 is CASRYREGETQYF. In nucleotides, the CDR3 is TGTGCCAGCAGATACAGGGAAGGAGAGACCCAGTACTTC.